This T cell receptor beta chain originates from a study of blood T cells in healthy people across ages (dated by TCRdb to between 2014 and 2016). Study-wide context: In model experiments, template switching captured roughly one uniquely barcoded TCR beta cDNA molecule for every two T cells. To track age-related changes in TCR beta repertoire diversity, the study relied on deep sequencing normalized with unique cDNA molecular identifiers. The study analyzed two additional independent replicas of 1 million unique cDNA reads from the same blood draw for two donors, one aged 18 to 30 and one aged 80 or older. To avoid experimental bias, donors of different ages were randomly spread across the sequencing lanes. Four age groups were formed from the donors: young (average approximately 17 years), middle-aged (approximately 39), aged (about 62) and long-lived (roughly 88). Beyond this particular receptor, the publication reports: Compared with the aged group, the long-lived group had more naive CD4+ T cells, fewer expanded clones and increased TCR diversity, a pattern suggesting age selection. As age increased, observed TCR beta diversity per million T cells dropped in a roughly linear way, and a significant reduction was already evident by age 40. The CMV infection status of donors was not known, potentially confounding age-related changes in expanded clonotypes. Observed TCR beta diversity correlated strongly with the percentage of naive T cells measured by flow cytometry. Bulk unsorted PBMC profiling prevented conclusive comparison of naive and antigen-experienced compartments. Total diversity estimates from one million sequenced T cells were considered lower bounds and underestimates.

Libraries came from 5' RACE. Data came from an Illumina HiSeq 2500. The second PCR ran for about 6 to 12 cycles and used a J-beta primer mix along with a sample-barcoded 5' primer. A template-switch 5' adaptor carrying 12 random nucleotides introduced a unique molecular identifier onto each TCR beta cDNA molecule. At least 2.5 million CDR3-containing paired-end reads were obtained from each sample. First-strand cDNA synthesis was performed from all RNA using the Mint cDNA synthesis kit, with priming by a TRBC-specific oligonucleotide. Following uracil-DNA glycosylase treatment, all cDNA underwent a first 18-cycle PCR with the universal primers M1SS and BC2_uni_R. As for the authors' bioinformatics: For normalization, 1 million high-quality reads, each with a distinct molecular identifier, were randomly selected from each sample. Reads with shared molecular identifiers were discarded instead of being binned into consensus sequences. MiTCR, with a Q25 quality threshold and the strictest error-elimination algorithm, was used for CDR3 identification, clonotype clustering and error correction. A nonparametric unseen species model using Euler transformation provided a lower-bound estimate of total TCR beta diversity. The public reads were quality trimmed at Q25 with fastp and then assembled into clones with MiXCR by TCRdb, keeping productive beta chains. All rows with the same CDR3 protein become a single entry with the most common DNA and genes. The V and J calls here are based on TCRdb, not the publication. The sample table records about 680,000 distinct CDR3 sequences; approximately 49% of these occur just once. The ten largest account for 25% to 35% of the sample.

Systemically healthy Caucasian individuals from Russia, 39 in total and aged roughly 6 to 100 years, were included as donors. Each donor gave approximately 9.4 milliliters of peripheral blood, drawn into EDTA-treated Vacutainer tubes. Ficoll-Paque density-gradient centrifugation was used to isolate PBMCs, with at least 6.5 million per sample. Total RNA, at least 6 micrograms per sample, was extracted from PBMCs with Trizol reagent. The percentages of naive CD45RAhigh/CD27high T cells were determined by flow cytometry on a PBMC aliquot from every donor. After removal of 5 bases from V and 9 bases from J, the junction retains 11 bases not matched to a gene. CDR1 and CDR2 were assigned from the germline V gene (reference sequence) as DFQATT and SNEGSKA. From the cysteine through the phenylalanine, the CDR3 covers 14 amino acids. The CDR3 DNA has 42 bases and is translated from base 1. This clonotype turned up a few times. Its antigen target is currently unknown. Nothing much larger sits one base from this clone, and base qualities are not available.

This clonotype originated in a woman aged 60 to 75 in good health. The chain couples TRBV20-1 to TRBJ2-1, with 9 central nucleotides matching TRBD2. The sample taken for sequencing was blood. CDR3 loop: CSAGVPGLASEQFF. The nucleotides read TGCAGTGCTGGGGTACCGGGACTAGCAAGTGAGCAGTTCTTC.